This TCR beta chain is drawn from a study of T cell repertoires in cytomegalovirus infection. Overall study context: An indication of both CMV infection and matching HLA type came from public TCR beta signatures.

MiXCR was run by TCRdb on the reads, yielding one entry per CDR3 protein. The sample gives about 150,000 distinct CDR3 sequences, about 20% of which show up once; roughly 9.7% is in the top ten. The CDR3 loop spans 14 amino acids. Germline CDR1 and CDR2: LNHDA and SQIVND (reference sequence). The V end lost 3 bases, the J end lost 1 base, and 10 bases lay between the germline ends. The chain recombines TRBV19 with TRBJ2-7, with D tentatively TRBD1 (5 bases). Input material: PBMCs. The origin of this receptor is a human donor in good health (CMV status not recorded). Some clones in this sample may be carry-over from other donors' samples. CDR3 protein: CASSMVQGSYEQYF. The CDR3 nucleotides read TGTGCCAGTAGTATGGTTCAGGGATCCTACGAGCAGTACTTC.